What follows describes a single T cell receptor (beta chain). The table lists this clonotype with a few counts. Which antigen it targets is not known. Per-nucleotide qualities are absent, and no much larger clonotype sits a single base away. Every donor was a healthy Caucasian. Three pairs of female monozygotic twins, all aged about 18 to 29 years, were included in the twin cohort. Peripheral blood mononuclear cells were used as the source from which RNA for TCR libraries was isolated. The library was generated by 5' RACE. Instrument used: Illumina HiSeq 2000. A universal primer binding site was added through template switching, and the final cDNA carried a unique molecular identifier so that TCR cDNA molecules could be counted accurately. Specific primers in the conserved constant-segment region were used to synthesize first-strand cDNA for TCR alpha and beta chains. Each cDNA library was double barcoded, with a SMART-Mk sample barcode plus Illumina barcodes, to control for contamination. Two successive PCR steps introduced TruSeq adapter sequences along with Illumina sample barcodes. Sequencing of the TCR alpha and beta cDNA libraries was done on the Illumina HiSeq platform using custom primers. Under the source paper's analysis protocol: MiGEC processed the raw reads to extract unique molecular identifiers, while MiXCR was used to determine the CDR3 positions. Recombination models were inferred per individual with the repgenHMM and IGoR tools using an EM algorithm. The analysis of shared clonotypes was done with the tcR package in R, with sharing normalized by the product of cloneset sizes. To study raw recombination without the effects of thymic and clonal selection, out-of-frame nonproductive sequences were analyzed. TCRdb redid the processing of the public reads, applying fastp at Q25 and MiXCR, and retained in-frame beta chains. For every CDR3 protein sequence, its rows merge into one entry that carries the most common genes and DNA. TCRdb, not the original authors, processed these V and J calls. The sample table lists about 570,000 distinct CDR3 sequences, more than 9% of them with a count of one. The ten largest clonotypes hold under 3% of the sample.

This specimen belongs to a study of identical twins listed by TCRdb under 2016. With regard to the full study: TCR alpha and beta repertoires from monozygotic twins, unrelated adults of various ages and cord blood were deep-sequenced to test whether fetal clonotypes persist. Replicate twin experiments were performed at different times using different library preparation protocols to rule out contamination. Results the study describes overall, beyond this receptor: Compared with coincidental sharing between unrelated individuals, out-of-frame TCR alpha sequences shared between twins showed an excess of sequences with low generation probability. Because the same donors could not be followed over many years, the conclusions depended on cross-sectional statistical analysis. Out-of-frame TCR alpha sharing in monozygotic twins was systematically underestimated by recombination models, whereas sharing between unrelated individuals was in agreement with the recombination models. A weaker excess of twin sharing was found in beta out-of-frame sequences because the signal-to-noise ratio was lowered by fewer shared sequences. Zero-insertion analyses could be partly confounded by invariant T cells such as MAIT and iNKT, though diverse VJ usage argued against such confounding for most clonotypes. Fewer insertions were carried by abundant cord blood beta clonotypes, a similar but weaker trend appeared in young adult naive repertoires, and no such trend appeared in memory repertoires.

Taken from cysteine to phenylalanine, the CDR3 has 14 residues. Kept here is only the CDR3 DNA, which spans 42 bases and is read in frame from base 1. V and J lose 6 bases and 2 bases, and a span of 16 bases separates them. CDR1 and CDR2 were assigned from the germline V gene as SQVTM and ANQGSEA. The same specimen was also included in a second study, on yellow fever vaccine responses in identical twins. The second source states: The T cell response to vaccination in identical twins was reported by the authors to appear partly convergent and partly personalized. In the study, vaccine-responding T cell clones were precisely tracked in identical twins.

The chain was built from TRBV29-1 and TRBJ2-5, with the D call perhaps TRBD1 or TRBD2, each one matching 5 bases. The sequenced material came from PBMCs. The receptor's source is a woman younger than 30 in good health. CDR3 region: CSVLGTRDQETQYF. The base sequence is TGCAGCGTGTTAGGGACGAGAGATCAAGAGACCCAGTACTTC.